This TCR beta chain is drawn from a study of metastatic and nonmetastatic thyroid tumors. TCRdb reprocessed the PCR reads using MiXCR. The sample consists of 3,700 or so clones, about a third of them appearing once. Points from the study as a whole: Significantly higher TCR beta diversity was reportedly seen in malignant thyroid tumors than benign nodules, in blood and tumor.

This clone came up a few times. The antigen is unknown. Not a single patient had been given any form of treatment at any point before undergoing thyroid surgery. Trimming removed 8 bases from V and 9 bases from J; junction bases left unmatched: 8. This CDR3 contains 13 residues. Germline V gene sequence: CDR1 LNHDA, CDR2 SQIVND (reference sequence). What was sequenced was adjacent normal tissue. The TCR originated in a male donor with papillary thyroid cancer or a benign thyroid nodule (not recorded which). Some clones in this sample may be carry-over from other donors' samples. The chain couples TRBV19 to TRBJ2-1, with 9 bases fitting TRBD1. Here the CDR3 DNA reads TGTGCCAGTTCAGACAGGGGGGCTGGTGAGCAGTTCTTC. This codes for CASSDRGAGEQFF.